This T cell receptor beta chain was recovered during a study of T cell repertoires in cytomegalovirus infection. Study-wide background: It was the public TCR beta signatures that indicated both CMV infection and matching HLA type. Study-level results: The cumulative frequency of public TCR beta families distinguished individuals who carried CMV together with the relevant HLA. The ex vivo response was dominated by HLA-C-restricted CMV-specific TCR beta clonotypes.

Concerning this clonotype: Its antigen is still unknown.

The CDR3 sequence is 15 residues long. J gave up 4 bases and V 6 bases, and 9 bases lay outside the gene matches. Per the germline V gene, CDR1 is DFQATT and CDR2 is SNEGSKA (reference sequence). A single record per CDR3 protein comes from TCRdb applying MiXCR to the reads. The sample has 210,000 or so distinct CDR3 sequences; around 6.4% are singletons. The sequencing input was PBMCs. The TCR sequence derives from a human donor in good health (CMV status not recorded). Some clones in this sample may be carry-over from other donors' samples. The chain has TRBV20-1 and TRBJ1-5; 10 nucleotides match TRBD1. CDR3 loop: CSAHSVGQGNQPQHF. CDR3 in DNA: TGCAGTGCCCACTCTGTGGGACAGGGGAATCAGCCCCAGCATTTT.